This passage covers 13 T cell receptor beta chains from one sample sequenced in a study of CD8+CD57+ T cells in acquired aplastic anemia. By flow cytometry, patients selected for sequencing had shown an expansion of CD8+CD57+ cells. Using genomic DNA as the template, TCR beta VDJ and CDR3 profiling was carried out. TCRdb reanalysed the reads using MiXCR and keeps one entry per CDR3 protein. The sample includes approximately 150,000 distinct CDR3 sequences, around 47% of them seen just once. Specimen: sorted CD4+, CD8+, or CD8+CD57+ T cells (not recorded which) from PBMCs. The receptors here all came from a human donor with aplastic anemia.

The chain links TRBV19 to TRBJ1-1; no firm D call. The CDR3 covers 14 residues. The germline V gene encodes CDR1 LNHDA and CDR2 SQIVND (reference sequence). The V end lost 5 bases, the J end lost 1 base, and 11 bases lay between the germline ends. The CDR3 loop reads CASSPLGSNTEAFF. In DNA form, the CDR3 reads TGTGCCAGTAGTCCCTTAGGTTCGAACACTGAAGCTTTCTTT.

This rearrangement joins TRBV4-3 to TRBJ2-7; D is possibly TRBD2 (5 bases). Trimming took off 1 base at V and 4 bases at J, with 8 bases between the two ends. The CDR3 sequence is 13 residues long. Germline CDR1 reads LGHNA; CDR2 reads YSLEER. Here the CDR3 reads CASSQAPGYEQYF. CDR3 nucleotides: TGCGCCAGCAGCCAAGCCCCGGGGTACGAGCAGTACTTC.

The chain joins TRBV3-1 to TRBJ2-1, with D perhaps matching TRBD2 (6 bases). Germline V lookup: CDR1 LGHDT, CDR2 YNNKEL (reference sequence). V shed 4 bases and J shed 6 bases, with 13 bases lying between them. The CDR3 has 14 residues. This CDR3 reads CASSPSGESNEQFF. The CDR3 region has the DNA TGTGCCAGCAGCCCCTCGGGGGAGTCCAATGAGCAGTTCTTC.

In this sample, this clonotype turned up many times. The chain combines TRBV7-9 with TRBJ2-2, with 9 nucleotides matching TRBD1. The CDR3 covers 16 residues. Germline-derived CDR1 and CDR2 are SEHNR and FQNEAQ (reference sequence). V lost 5 bases and J lost 3; bases outside the gene matches: 7. The CDR3 region is CASSQTGGKDTGELFF. CDR3 in DNA: TGTGCCAGCAGCCAAACAGGGGGCAAGGACACCGGGGAGCTGTTTTTT.

The chain uses TRBV11-2 and TRBJ2-3, with D hard to call. Trimming took 6 bases from V and 6 from J, leaving 10 bases between them. Germline V lookup: CDR1 SGHAT, CDR2 FQNNGV. This CDR3 is 12 amino acids long. DNA of the CDR3: TGTGCCAGCAGTCATGTCCGGGATACGCAGTATTTT. Its translation is CASSHVRDTQYF.

The chain has TRBV25-1 and TRBJ1-4; 7 nucleotides line up with TRBD1. Germline-derived CDR1 and CDR2 are MGHDK and SYGVNS. The CDR3 contains 15 residues. The ends lost 4 bases at V and 6 bases at J; junction bases unmatched: 8. DNA of the CDR3: TGTGCCAGCAGTGCGTTACAGGGGAGGGATGAAAAACTGTTTTTT. Its protein is CASSALQGRDEKLFF. Complete variable domain (other parts from reference TRBV25-1 and TRBJ1-4): EADIYQTPRYLVIGTGKKITLECSQTMGHDKMYWYQQDPGMELHLIHYSYGVNSTEKGDLSSESTVSRIRTEHFPLTLESARPSHTSQYLCASSALQGRDEKLFFGSGTQLSVL.

This clonotype was seen repeatedly, ten times or more. V and J are TRBV20-1 and TRBJ1-5, with D uncertain. CDR3 length: 14 amino acids. V was pared by 3 bases and J by 4 bases, with 13 bases between. The germline CDR1 and CDR2 sequences are DFQATT and SNEGSKA (reference sequence). CDR3 sequence reads: CSASTGSGNQPQHF. DNA of the CDR3: TGCAGTGCTAGTACCGGATCCGGTAATCAGCCCCAGCATTTT.

This clonotype showed up just a few times. This chain joins TRBV25-1 and TRBJ2-2; 11 bases line up with TRBD2. The germline V gene encodes CDR1 MGHDK and CDR2 SYGVNS. The CDR3 is made up of 19 amino acids. V trimming: 5 bases; J trimming: 5 bases; junction bases outside the gene matches: 16. The CDR3 bases are TGTGCCAGCAGTCCAAACCCCGTTTTAGCGGGAGGGCGTACCGGGGAGCTGTTTTTT. It encodes CASSPNPVLAGGRTGELFF.

Details on this clonotype: One end of the junction is discordant with germline, which a read error may explain. J is TRBJ2-5 and V is TRBV15, with TRBD1 matching 9 bases. Germline loops: CDR1 LNHNV, CDR2 YYDKDF (reference sequence). The CDR3 runs to 16 residues. CDR3 sequence (DNA): TGTGCCGCCAGCAGCGCACAGGGGGCGCAAGGAGAGACCCAGTACTTT. This gives the protein CAASSAQGAQGETQYF. Supplemented by reference TRBV15 and TRBJ2-5, the full variable domain reads DAMVIQNPRYQVTQFGKPVTLSCSQTLNHNVMYWYQQKSSQAPKLLFHYYDKDFNNEADTPDNFQSRRPNTSFCFLDIRSPGLGDTAMYLCAASSAQGAQGETQYFGPGTRLLVL.

Details on this clonotype: One junction end does not reproduce the germline sequence, and a read error may be involved. V gene TRBV10-3 combines with J gene TRBJ1-5, with D hard to call. Germline assignment: CDR1 ENHRY and CDR2 SYGVKD. The CDR3 sequence is 13 residues long. The CDR3 DNA reads TGTGCCATCAGTGACAACAGCAATCGGCCCCAGCATTTT. It translates to CAISDNSNRPQHF.

This clonotype was counted ten times or more. The chain employs TRBV9 and TRBJ1-3; D uncertain. CDR1 and CDR2 from the germline V gene are SGDLS and YYNGEE. Trimming cost V 3 bases and J 0 bases, with 13 bases left between them. This CDR3 is 16 amino acids long. This chain's CDR3 is CASSATDWSSGNTIYF. CDR3 DNA: TGTGCCAGCAGCGCCACCGACTGGAGCTCTGGAAACACCATATATTTT.

The chain uses TRBV6-1 and TRBJ1-1, with D possibly being TRBD1 (5 bases). From germline, CDR1 is MNHNS and CDR2 SASEGT. Trimming stripped 5 bases from V and 3 bases from J, with 16 bases between. This CDR3 contains 15 residues. The CDR3 here is CASSPLGRKDTEAFF. The DNA of the CDR3 is TGTGCCAGCAGTCCTTTGGGGCGGAAAGACACTGAAGCTTTCTTT.

A few counts support this clonotype. The rearrangement joins TRBV7-2 to TRBJ2-7; TRBD1 agrees at 12 bases. This CDR3 comprises 14 residues. Germline lookup yields CDR1 SGHTA and CDR2 FQGNSA. The V segment lost 7 bases and the J segment 4 bases; nucleotides outside the gene matches: 5. CDR3 sequence reads: CASTRDRGRYEQYF. CDR3 DNA sequence: TGTGCCAGCACCCGGGACAGGGGGCGGTACGAGCAGTACTTC.